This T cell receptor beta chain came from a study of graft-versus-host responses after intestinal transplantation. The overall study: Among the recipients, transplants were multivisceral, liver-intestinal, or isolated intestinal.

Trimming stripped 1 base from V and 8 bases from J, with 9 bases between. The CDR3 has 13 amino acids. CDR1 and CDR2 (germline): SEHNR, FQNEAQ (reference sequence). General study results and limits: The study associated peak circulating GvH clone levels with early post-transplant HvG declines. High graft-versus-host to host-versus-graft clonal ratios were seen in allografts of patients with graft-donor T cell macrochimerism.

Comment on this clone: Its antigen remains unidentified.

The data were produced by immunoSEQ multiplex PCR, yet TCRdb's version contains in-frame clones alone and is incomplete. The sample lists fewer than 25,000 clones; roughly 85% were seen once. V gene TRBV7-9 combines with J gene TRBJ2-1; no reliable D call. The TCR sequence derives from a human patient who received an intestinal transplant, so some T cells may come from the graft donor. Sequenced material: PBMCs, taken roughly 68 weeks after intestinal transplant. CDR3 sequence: CASSLGNFDEQFF. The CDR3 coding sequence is TGTGCCAGCAGCTTAGGGAACTTCGATGAGCAGTTCTTC.